Listed here are 5 T cell receptor beta chains from one sample, sequenced in a study of early T cells in non-severe SARS-CoV-2 infection. One entry per CDR3 protein results from TCRdb running MiXCR on the 5' RACE reads. Of roughly 60,000 distinct CDR3 sequences in the sample, roughly 5.9% are singletons; the top ten hold 6.8%. Sequencing was done on a sample of whole blood. Receptors were obtained from an adult who was a healthcare worker with PCR-confirmed SARS-CoV-2 infection or an uninfected control (not recorded which).

V usage is TRBV19 and J usage is TRBJ1-1; a possible D gene is TRBD1 (6 bases). This CDR3 region has 14 residues. Trimming cost V 7 bases and J 0 bases, with 12 bases left between them. Germline CDR1 LNHDA, CDR2 SQIVND (reference sequence). CDR3 protein: CASTQGQLNTEAFF. The CDR3 DNA sequence: TGTGCCAGTACCCAAGGACAGTTGAACACTGAAGCTTTCTTT.

The chain joins TRBV5-1 to TRBJ1-5; 9 bases match TRBD1. Per germline, CDR1 SGHRS and CDR2 YFSETQ. After removal of 5 bases from V and 5 bases from J, the junction contained 8 bases not matched to a gene. The CDR3 runs to 15 residues. CDR3 sequence: CASSYSGQGDQPQHF. The CDR3 DNA follows: TGCGCCAGCAGTTATTCGGGACAGGGAGATCAGCCCCAGCATTTT.

The rearrangement links TRBV29-1 to TRBJ1-1; D not certain. Germline CDR1 is SQVTM and CDR2 is ANQGSEA. CDR3 length: 11 amino acids. Deletions cut 4 bases from V and 5 bases from J, with 8 bases between. The CDR3 protein is CSVVHRTEAFF. Written as DNA, the CDR3 is TGCAGCGTTGTGCATCGGACTGAAGCTTTCTTT. The variable domain in full, completed from reference TRBV29-1 and TRBJ1-1, reads SAVISQKPSRDICQRGTSLTIQCQVDSQVTMMFWYRQQPGQSLTLIATANQGSEATYESGFVIDKFPISRPNLTFSTLTVSNMSPEDSSIYLCSVVHRTEAFFGQGTRLTVV.

This chain connects TRBV6-1 to TRBJ1-1, with 7 bases fitting TRBD1. V trimming: 5 bases; J trimming: 3 bases; junction bases outside the gene matches: 6. Per germline, CDR1 MNHNS and CDR2 SASEGT. CDR3 size: 14 residues. The CDR3 DNA sequence: TGTGCCAGCAGTAAACAGGGGAGTGACACTGAAGCTTTCTTT. Translated, it gives CASSKQGSDTEAFF.

At least ten counts were recorded for this clonotype. The chain joins TRBV29-1 to TRBJ2-1; D possibly corresponds to TRBD2 (5 bases). The CDR3 contains 14 residues. CDR1 SQVTM and CDR2 ANQGSEA come from the germline V gene. Trimming removed 7 bases from V and 6 bases from J, with 19 bases in between. As DNA, the CDR3 is TGCAGCGCTCGCCCACTAGATCGGGCCAATGAGCAGTTCTTC. This codes for CSARPLDRANEQFF.